The rows below give T cell receptor beta chains drawn from one sample of a study of blood T cells in healthy people across ages. TCRdb passed the 5' RACE reads through MiXCR, listing each CDR3 protein once. The sample lists roughly 700,000 distinct CDR3 sequences; more than 40% were seen once. Input material: blood. These receptor sequences come from an older woman in good health. Each CDR3 is given with its conserved first and last residue.

J: TRBJ2-1
V: TRBV11-3
CDR3: CASSLRAGEYNEQFF

J: TRBJ1-6
V: TRBV4-3
CDR3: CASSQRQYNSPLHF

J: TRBJ1-2
V: TRBV4-2
CDR3: CASSQDQATGLNYGYTF

J: TRBJ2-1
V: TRBV2
CDR3: CASGGEYNEQFF

J: NA
V: TRBV20-1
CDR3: CSASGRLPLGEQYF

J: TRBJ2-3
V: TRBV4-2
CDR3: CASSQDRPDTQYF

J: TRBJ2-5
V: TRBV6-5
CDR3: CASSPLRLAVAETQYF

J: TRBJ2-5
V: TRBV18
CDR3: CASSRVDGETQYF

J: TRBJ2-1
V: TRBV9
CDR3: CASSPRGDSYNEQFF

J: NA
V: TRBV5-4
CDR3: CASSSKQGYEQYF

J: NA
V: TRBV4-3
CDR3: CASSQDGSRSAEQYF

J: TRBJ2-1
V: TRBV29-1
CDR3: CSVELPGDEQFF

J: TRBJ2-5
V: TRBV29-1
CDR3: CSAHSGEETQYF

J: TRBJ2-1
V: TRBV29-1
CDR3: CSVEVGTNEQFF

J: TRBJ1-1
V: TRBV20-1
CDR3: CSAQKLGLVEAFF

J: TRBJ2-7
V: TRBV12-3/TRBV12-4
CDR3: CASSSGPSGSYEQYF

J: NA
V: TRBV5-1
CDR3: CASSLNGLGGAQETQYF

J: TRBJ1-2
V: TRBV9
CDR3: CASSAMGQGRGYGYTF

J: TRBJ2-1
V: TRBV20-1
CDR3: CSARGASAVYNEQFF

J: TRBJ2-7
V: TRBV5-5
CDR3: CASSLVPQGSYEQYF

J: TRBJ1-2
V: TRBV6-2/TRBV6-3
CDR3: CASSVAKSGGYTF

J: TRBJ2-5
V: TRBV4-2
CDR3: CASSHPSTGDGETQYF

J: TRBJ2-2
V: TRBV18
CDR3: CASSLTGTTSNTGELFF

J: TRBJ2-3
V: TRBV29-1
CDR3: CSAQRQSRADTQYF

J: TRBJ1-2
V: TRBV3-1
CDR3: CASSWDRGGGYTF

J: TRBJ2-7
V: TRBV7-2
CDR3: CASSLGRLINEQYF

J: TRBJ2-7
V: TRBV3-1
CDR3: CASSQVSSASYEQYF

J: TRBJ1-2
V: TRBV20-1
CDR3: CSARDISQGFGYTF

J: TRBJ2-7
V: TRBV6-6
CDR3: CASSRDLARSYEQYF

J: TRBJ1-2
V: TRBV20-1
CDR3: CSARGDFNYGYTF

J: TRBJ2-7
V: TRBV6-2/TRBV6-3
CDR3: CASSCEREESYEQYF

J: TRBJ2-1
V: TRBV20-1
CDR3: CSALGQGGQYEQFF

J: TRBJ1-4
V: TRBV7-2
CDR3: CASSLRDRATNEKLFF

J: TRBJ2-5
V: TRBV7-9
CDR3: CASSLAYGTSGKETQYF

J: TRBJ2-1
V: TRBV4-2
CDR3: CASSQSTGTSGRDEQFF